A selection of T cell receptor beta chains follows, all from one sample in a study of T cell responses to AZD1222 COVID-19 vaccine. The table came from immunoSEQ multiplex PCR; TCRdb's copy has only in-frame clones and leaves some out. Found here are approximately 77,000 clones, over 75% of them singletons; the top ten hold more than 3%. This material consisted of peripheral blood, taken 28 days after the second AZD1222 dose. The origin of the receptors is an adult who received the AZD1222 COVID-19 vaccine. The CDR3 runs from the conserved cysteine through the conserved F or W. Fields, in order: J gene, D gene, clone size, V gene, CDR3 DNA, CDR3 protein. A D gene is named only where the DNA matches it firmly. Size is omitted from some rows. Given values are once, few, many or a class for expanded clones.

J gene: TRBJ1-3
D gene: NA
clone size: NA
V gene: TRBV24-1
CDR3 DNA: TGTGCCACCCGGGACAACTATGGAAACACCATATATTTT
CDR3 protein: CATRDNYGNTIYF

J gene: TRBJ1-2
D gene: NA
clone size: NA
V gene: TRBV12-3/TRBV12-4
CDR3 DNA: TGTGCCAGCAACCGGGGGACTCCCTATGGCTACACCTTC
CDR3 protein: CASNRGTPYGYTF

J gene: TRBJ2-7
D gene: NA
clone size: NA
V gene: TRBV6-5
CDR3 DNA: TGTGCCAGCAGCCGGACCCAGACCTACGAGCAGTACTTC
CDR3 protein: CASSRTQTYEQYF

J gene: TRBJ1-2
D gene: TRBD1
clone size: NA
V gene: TRBV28
CDR3 DNA: TGTGCCAGCAACGACAGGGGGCTTAGGGATGGCTACACCTTC
CDR3 protein: CASNDRGLRDGYTF

J gene: TRBJ1-2
D gene: NA
clone size: once
V gene: TRBV10-3
CDR3 DNA: TGTGCCATCAGTGAGTCGAGCTGGGGGCATAACTATGGCTACACCTTC
CDR3 protein: CAISESSWGHNYGYTF

J gene: TRBJ2-7
D gene: TRBD1
clone size: NA
V gene: TRBV9
CDR3 DNA: TGTGCCAGCAGCGCACGGGGGACAGGCAACTACGAGCAGTACTTC
CDR3 protein: CASSARGTGNYEQYF

J gene: TRBJ2-1
D gene: NA
clone size: NA
V gene: TRBV11-3
CDR3 DNA: TGTGCCAGCAGCTTAGAAACACTAGGCTCCTACAATGAGCAGTTCTTC
CDR3 protein: CASSLETLGSYNEQFF

J gene: TRBJ1-5
D gene: TRBD1
clone size: NA
V gene: TRBV19
CDR3 DNA: TGTGCCAGTAGCGTCGACAGGGAAACGAATCAGCCCCAGCATTTT
CDR3 protein: CASSVDRETNQPQHF

J gene: TRBJ1-4
D gene: NA
clone size: NA
V gene: TRBV18
CDR3 DNA: TGTGCCAGCTCACCACCGAGACAGATTAAACTGTTTTTT
CDR3 protein: CASSPPRQIKLFF

J gene: TRBJ1-4
D gene: TRBD1
clone size: NA
V gene: TRBV7-3
CDR3 DNA: TGTGCCAGCAGCTCCAGGGGGGCCTCCGGGAATGAAAAACTGTTTTTT
CDR3 protein: CASSSRGASGNEKLFF

J gene: TRBJ2-2
D gene: TRBD2
clone size: NA
V gene: TRBV13
CDR3 DNA: TGTGCCAGCAGCCAAGGACTAGCGGGAGCCGGGGAGCTGTTTTTT
CDR3 protein: CASSQGLAGAGELFF

J gene: TRBJ1-1
D gene: NA
clone size: NA
V gene: TRBV27
CDR3 DNA: TGTGCCAGCAGTATTGGGACGGGGAACACTGAAGCTTTCTTT
CDR3 protein: CASSIGTGNTEAFF

J gene: TRBJ1-6
D gene: NA
clone size: once
V gene: TRBV6-5
CDR3 DNA: TGTGCCAGCAGTTACCGTTCGGAGGGACATTCACCCCTCCACTTT
CDR3 protein: CASSYRSEGHSPLHF

J gene: TRBJ2-3
D gene: NA
clone size: NA
V gene: TRBV10-3
CDR3 DNA: TGTGCCATCAGATTCACAGATACGCAGTATTTT
CDR3 protein: CAIRFTDTQYF

J gene: TRBJ1-2
D gene: TRBD1
clone size: NA
V gene: TRBV7-2
CDR3 DNA: TGTGCCAGCAGCTTATCGTCGGGGGGGACAGACTACACCTTC
CDR3 protein: CASSLSSGGTDYTF

J gene: TRBJ2-7
D gene: NA
clone size: NA
V gene: TRBV11-1
CDR3 DNA: TGTGCCAGCAGCGGCTTTTCAGGCCTGTACTACGAGCAGTACTTC
CDR3 protein: CASSGFSGLYYEQYF

J gene: TRBJ2-3
D gene: TRBD2
clone size: NA
V gene: TRBV5-1
CDR3 DNA: TGCGCCAGCGGTGGGGCTAGCGGACTTAGCACAGATACGCAGTATTTT
CDR3 protein: CASGGASGLSTDTQYF

J gene: TRBJ1-5
D gene: NA
clone size: NA
V gene: TRBV6-6
CDR3 DNA: TGTGCCAGCACAGTGATTAGCAATCAGCCCCAGCATTTT
CDR3 protein: CASTVISNQPQHF

J gene: TRBJ1-1
D gene: NA
clone size: NA
V gene: TRBV6-5
CDR3 DNA: TGTGCCAGCAGCTCCCCACGAGGTCAGAACACTGAAGCTTTCTTT
CDR3 protein: CASSSPRGQNTEAFF

J gene: TRBJ2-5
D gene: NA
clone size: NA
V gene: TRBV19
CDR3 DNA: TGTGCCAGTAGTATCTCTACGCCAAAAGAGACCCAGTACTTC
CDR3 protein: CASSISTPKETQYF

J gene: TRBJ2-3
D gene: TRBD2
clone size: NA
V gene: TRBV29-1
CDR3 DNA: TGCAGCACGGGACTAGCTAGCACAGATACGCAGTATTTT
CDR3 protein: CSTGLASTDTQYF

J gene: TRBJ1-5
D gene: NA
clone size: NA
V gene: TRBV12-3/TRBV12-4
CDR3 DNA: TGTGCCAGCGGGTTAGCGGGTCAGCCCCAGCATTTT
CDR3 protein: CASGLAGQPQHF

J gene: TRBJ2-2
D gene: TRBD2
clone size: many
V gene: TRBV10-3
CDR3 DNA: TGTGCCATCAGTGAAACTAGCGGGGGAGCCACCGGGGAGCTGTTTTTT
CDR3 protein: CAISETSGGATGELFF

J gene: TRBJ1-1
D gene: TRBD1
clone size: once
V gene: TRBV4-3
CDR3 DNA: TGCGCCAGCAGCCAAAAGGACAGGGGGACTGAAGCTTTCTTT
CDR3 protein: CASSQKDRGTEAFF

J gene: TRBJ2-6
D gene: NA
clone size: NA
V gene: TRBV28
CDR3 DNA: TGTGCCAGCACCTCCACGGGCTCTGGGGCCAACGTCCTGACTTTC
CDR3 protein: CASTSTGSGANVLTF

J gene: TRBJ2-2
D gene: TRBD1
clone size: NA
V gene: TRBV11-3
CDR3 DNA: TGTGCCAGCAGCTCCCGACAGGGACGAAGCTCGAGGACCGGGGAGCTGTTTTTT
CDR3 protein: CASSSRQGRSSRTGELFF

J gene: TRBJ2-2
D gene: NA
clone size: NA
V gene: TRBV20-1
CDR3 DNA: TGCAGTGCTAGTTTTAGAGGGGGGTCGACCGGGGAGCTGTTTTTT
CDR3 protein: CSASFRGGSTGELFF

J gene: TRBJ1-2
D gene: NA
clone size: few
V gene: TRBV20-1
CDR3 DNA: TGCAGTGCAAGGCCTCAGGTTGGCTACACCTTC
CDR3 protein: CSARPQVGYTF

J gene: TRBJ2-7
D gene: TRBD2
clone size: NA
V gene: TRBV28
CDR3 DNA: TGTGCCAGCCGGGAGGTCAACTCCTACGAGCAGTACTTC
CDR3 protein: CASREVNSYEQYF

J gene: TRBJ2-7
D gene: TRBD2
clone size: NA
V gene: TRBV3-1/TRBV3-2
CDR3 DNA: TGTGCCAGCAGCCCCCGGGGACTACTCTACGAGCAGTACTTC
CDR3 protein: CASSPRGLLYEQYF

J gene: TRBJ1-4
D gene: TRBD1
clone size: NA
V gene: TRBV18
CDR3 DNA: TGTGCCAGCTCACCAGGGACAGTTAATGAAAAACTGTTTTTT
CDR3 protein: CASSPGTVNEKLFF

J gene: TRBJ2-2
D gene: NA
clone size: NA
V gene: TRBV6-5
CDR3 DNA: TGTGCCAGCAGCCCCGGCTCGGTGGGCCCCGGGGAGCTGTTTTTT
CDR3 protein: CASSPGSVGPGELFF

J gene: TRBJ2-7
D gene: TRBD1
clone size: NA
V gene: TRBV25-1
CDR3 DNA: TGTGCCAGCAGTGACGAGTTGCTCGGGACAGCCACCTACGAGCAGTACTTC
CDR3 protein: CASSDELLGTATYEQYF

J gene: TRBJ2-7
D gene: NA
clone size: NA
V gene: TRBV20-1
CDR3 DNA: TGCAGCATGACGGAGCCTATGGAGCAGTACTTC
CDR3 protein: CSMTEPMEQYF

J gene: TRBJ1-3
D gene: NA
clone size: NA
V gene: TRBV7-2
CDR3 DNA: TGTGCCAGCAGCTCCCGACAGGTCCGGAGCACCATATATTTT
CDR3 protein: CASSSRQVRSTIYF

J gene: TRBJ2-3
D gene: NA
clone size: few
V gene: TRBV6-6
CDR3 DNA: TGTGCCAGCAGTTACAGCGGGTTTAGCACAGATACGCAGTATTTT
CDR3 protein: CASSYSGFSTDTQYF

J gene: TRBJ2-5
D gene: NA
clone size: NA
V gene: TRBV25-1
CDR3 DNA: TGTGCCAGCAGTGATCGTACGACGGCCTTAGAGACCCAGTACTTC
CDR3 protein: CASSDRTTALETQYF

J gene: TRBJ1-2
D gene: NA
clone size: NA
V gene: TRBV28
CDR3 DNA: TGTGCCAGCAGTTTAGGTTTGTACTATGGCTACACCTTC
CDR3 protein: CASSLGLYYGYTF